The subject of this entry is one T cell receptor beta chain. The data originate from a study of CD8+ T cells in alopecia areata. TCR sequencing used cDNA made by reverse transcription of extracted RNA. TCRdb's copy holds only in-frame clones and misses some; the assay was immunoSEQ multiplex PCR. The sample includes under 250,000 clones, 50% to 65% of them seen just once. The CDR3 extends over 15 amino acids. The V and J ends lost 6 bases and 9 bases, in that order; junction bases with no gene match: 13. CDR1 and CDR2 (germline): MNHEY, SVGAGI. The sample consisted of CD4+ T cells sorted from blood, taken at week 0. The source of this sequence is a human donor with alopecia areata. This sequence joins TRBV6-5 and TRBJ2-1, with 8 bases matching TRBD2. The CDR3 loop is CASSAPGLGQAEQFF. For the CDR3, the DNA is TGTGCCAGCAGCGCACCGGGACTAGGGCAGGCTGAGCAGTTCTTC.